This T cell receptor beta chain was found in a study of T cells in Graves' hyperthyroidism and ophthalmopathy. Any patient presenting with uncontrolled infection, other autoimmune disease, pregnancy or lactation was left out. The PBMCs were sourced from fresh peripheral blood (around 9.3 ml). This clonotype was counted many times. CDR1 is SGHNT and CDR2 is YENEEA in the germline V gene. This CDR3 spans 14 amino acids. The V end was cut by 1 base, the J end by 7 bases, with 11 bases between. Researchers amplified the TCR beta CDR3 regions from RNA transcripts. When the TCR CDR3 underwent first-round RT-PCR, the HTBI primer set was used. TCRdb reprocessed the multiplex PCR reads via MiXCR and lists one record per CDR3 protein. The sample shows under 650,000 distinct CDR3 sequences, around 16% of them seen only once.

The clonotype was recovered from a woman younger than 45 with Graves' hyperthyroidism. V gene TRBV11-3 combines with J gene TRBJ2-1; D is possibly TRBD2 (6 bases). The sequenced material came from blood. CDR3 amino acids: CASSLGRGRNEQFF. The DNA of the CDR3 is TGTGCCAGCAGCTTAGGTCGGGGGAGGAATGAGCAGTTCTTC.